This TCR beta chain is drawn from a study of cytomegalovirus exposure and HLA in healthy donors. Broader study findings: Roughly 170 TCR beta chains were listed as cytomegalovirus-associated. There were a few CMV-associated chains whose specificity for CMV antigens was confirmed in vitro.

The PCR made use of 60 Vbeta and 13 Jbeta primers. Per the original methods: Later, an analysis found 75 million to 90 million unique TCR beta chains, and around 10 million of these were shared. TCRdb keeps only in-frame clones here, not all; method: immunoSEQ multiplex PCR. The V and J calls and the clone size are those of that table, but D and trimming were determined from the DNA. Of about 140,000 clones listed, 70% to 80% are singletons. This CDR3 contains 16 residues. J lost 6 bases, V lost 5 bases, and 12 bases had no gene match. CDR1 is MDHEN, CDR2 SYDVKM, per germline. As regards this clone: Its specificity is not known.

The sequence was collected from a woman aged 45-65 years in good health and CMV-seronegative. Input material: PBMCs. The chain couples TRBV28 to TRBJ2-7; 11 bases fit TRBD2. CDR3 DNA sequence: TGTGCCAGCAGTATACCACTAGCGGGGGCTTTAGGCGAGCAGTACTTC. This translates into CASSIPLAGALGEQYF.